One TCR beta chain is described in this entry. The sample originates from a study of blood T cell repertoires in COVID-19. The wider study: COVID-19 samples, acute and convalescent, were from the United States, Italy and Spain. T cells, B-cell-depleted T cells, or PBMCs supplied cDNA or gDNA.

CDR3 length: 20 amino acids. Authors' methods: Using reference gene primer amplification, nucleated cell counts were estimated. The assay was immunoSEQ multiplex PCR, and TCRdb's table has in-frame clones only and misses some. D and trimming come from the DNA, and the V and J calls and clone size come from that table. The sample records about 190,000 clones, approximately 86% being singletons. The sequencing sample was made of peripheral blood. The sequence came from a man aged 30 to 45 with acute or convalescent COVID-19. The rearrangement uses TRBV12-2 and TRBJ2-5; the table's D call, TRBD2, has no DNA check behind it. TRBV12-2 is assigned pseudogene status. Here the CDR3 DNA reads TGTGCAAGTCGCTTAGAAGGGCTAGCGGGAGGGCCCGGGATTGGAGAGACCCAGTACTTC. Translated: CASRLEGLAGGPGIGETQYF.